One and the same sample provided the 3 T cell receptor beta chains below, sequenced in a study of blood T cells in healthy people across ages. Primers used in a second PCR of about 7 to 12 cycles were a sample-barcoded 5' primer and a J-beta primer mix. TCRdb re-derived calls from the 5' RACE reads in MiXCR, one entry per CDR3 protein. The sample lists about 500,000 distinct CDR3 sequences, around 24% occurring once. The sample was also linked to a second study, of T cells of mothers and their children.

The specimen sequenced was blood. These receptors came from a boy aged 5 to 17 in good health.

There are a few counts of this clonotype. V usage is TRBV3-1 and J usage is TRBJ2-5; TRBD2 matches 12 bases. After removal of 4 bases from V and 1 base from J, the junction contained 4 bases not matched to a gene. The CDR3 runs to 16 residues. Germline V lookup: CDR1 LGHDT, CDR2 YNNKEL (reference sequence). CDR3 nucleotides: TGTGCCAGCAGCCTCCTAGCGGGAGGGTTCCAAGAGACCCAGTACTTC. Translation gives CASSLLAGGFQETQYF.

The chain combines TRBV6-5 with TRBJ1-4; no reliable D call. V gave up 0 bases and J gave up 0 bases, with 8 bases separating them. From germline, CDR1 is MNHEY and CDR2 SVGAGI. The CDR3 consists of 16 residues. Written as DNA, the CDR3 is TGTGCCAGCAGTTACTCGATCAGTACAACTAATGAAAAACTGTTTTTT. It translates to CASSYSISTTNEKLFF.

V gene TRBV27 combines with J gene TRBJ2-4; perhaps TRBD1 as D (6 bases). With 5 bases removed from V and 2 bases from J, the gap between germline ends came to 19 bases. The CDR3 extends over 17 amino acids. In germline, CDR1 is MNHEY, CDR2 SMNVEV (reference sequence). CDR3 coding DNA: TGTGCCAGCAGTCCCACAACAGGGATTGGTACCAAAAACATTCAGTACTTC. It is translated as CASSPTTGIGTKNIQYF.